Shown below are 30 T cell receptor beta chains from a single sample sequenced in a study of blood T cell repertoires in COVID-19. The protocol was immunoSEQ multiplex PCR, while the TCRdb copy is restricted to in-frame clones and leaves out a portion. The sample lists approximately 160,000 clones, roughly 88% occurring once. The sequencing input was peripheral blood. All receptors come from a woman at least 80 years old with active or convalescent COVID-19.

The chain couples TRBV7-9 to TRBJ1-1; 7 bases match TRBD1. The CDR3 is made up of 18 amino acids. Trimming took 5 bases from V and 4 from J; bases not matched to a gene: 19. Germline CDR1 SEHNR, CDR2 FQNEAQ (reference sequence). This CDR3 reads CASSPPGRRGLGGTEAFF. The CDR3 DNA reads TGTGCCAGCAGCCCCCCAGGAAGGAGGGGGCTCGGCGGCACTGAAGCTTTCTTT. Variable domain in full (rest from reference TRBV7-9 and TRBJ1-1): DTGVSQNPRHKITKRGQNVTFRCDPISEHNRLYWYRQTLGQGPEFLTYFQNEAQLEKSRLLSDRFSAERPKGSFSTLEIQRTEQGDSAMYLCASSPPGRRGLGGTEAFFGQGTRLTVV.

The chain couples TRBV2 to TRBJ2-3, with 7 bases matching TRBD1. Germline loops: CDR1 SNHLY, CDR2 FYNNEI. The trim removed 6 bases at V and 2 bases at J, leaving 5 bases unmatched. This CDR3 is built from 14 residues. For the CDR3, the DNA is TGTGCCAGCAGGGGGACAGTTAACACAGATACGCAGTATTTT. Translated: CASRGTVNTDTQYF.

The chain joins TRBV18 to TRBJ2-7, with 10 bases matching TRBD1. This CDR3 spans 14 amino acids. Trimming at V came to 6 bases and at J to 6 bases, leaving 8 bases not matched to a gene. Germline V gene sequence: CDR1 KGHSH, CDR2 LQKENI. This CDR3 is CASSPTGTGAEQYF. CDR3 nucleotide sequence: TGTGCCAGCTCTCCTACCGGGACAGGGGCCGAGCAGTACTTC. Filled out from reference TRBV18 and TRBJ2-7, the complete variable domain reads NAGVMQNPRHLVRRRGQEARLRCSPMKGHSHVYWYRQLPEEGLKFMVYLQKENIIDESGMPKERFSAEFPKEGPSILRIQQVVRGDSAAYFCASSPTGTGAEQYFGPGTRLTVT.

The chain carries TRBV10-3 and TRBJ1-1, with a weak D call TRBD1 (6 bases). This CDR3 is built from 14 residues. The V gene's germline CDR1 is ENHRY and CDR2 SYGVKD. V was trimmed by 5 bases and J by 0 bases, leaving 10 bases between them. CDR3 bases: TGTGCCATCAGTAAGGACAGCATGAACACTGAAGCTTTCTTT. Its translation: CAISKDSMNTEAFF.

The V call is TRBV30, the J call TRBJ2-1; 9 nucleotides line up with TRBD2. From germline, CDR1 is GTSNPN and CDR2 SVGIG (reference sequence). V was clipped by 2 bases and J by 5 bases; unmatched bases: 16. CDR3 length: 18 amino acids. The CDR3 coding sequence is TGTGCCTGGAGTCCACTAAGGATTGGCGGGGGGGGACACAATGAGCAGTTCTTC. It is translated as CAWSPLRIGGGGHNEQFF.

The chain has TRBV7-9 and TRBJ2-4; D gene ambiguous. This CDR3 region has 14 residues. The germline CDR1 and CDR2 sequences are SEHNR and FQNEAQ (reference sequence). The ends were cut back, 5 bases at V and 3 bases at J, with 11 bases in the middle. For the CDR3, the DNA is TGTGCCAGCAGCCTTGGGCAGAGCAAAAACATTCAGTACTTC. Its protein is CASSLGQSKNIQYF.

Here the CDR3 reads CASSYGSGGLQETQYF. CDR3 DNA: TGTGCCAGCAGTTACGGAAGCGGGGGCCTCCAAGAGACCCAGTACTTC. This chain uses TRBV6-2 or TRBV6-3 with TRBJ2-5; TRBD2 matches at 8 bases. The J segment lost 1 base and the V segment lost 2 bases, leaving 6 bases of the junction unmatched. From germline, CDR1 is MNHEY and CDR2 SVGEGT. The CDR3 has 16 amino acids.

This clone was seen a few times. The chain carries TRBV12-3 or TRBV12-4 and TRBJ2-7; D possibly corresponds to TRBD2 (5 bases). V lost 2 bases and J 0 bases, leaving 5 bases between the germline ends. The CDR3 is 13 residues long. Here the CDR3 DNA reads TGTGCCAGCAGTTTAACTAGCTCCTACGAGCAGTACTTC. Translated: CASSLTSSYEQYF.

V is TRBV30 and J is TRBJ1-6; 7 nucleotides agree with TRBD1. This CDR3 has 17 amino acids. CDR1 and CDR2 from the germline V gene are GTSNPN and SVGIG (reference sequence). V dropped 2 bases and J dropped 0; count of bases not matched to a gene: 7. CDR3 coding DNA: TGTGCCTGGAGTCGAGGGACAGATAACTCCTATAATTCACCCCTCCACTTT. As protein: CAWSRGTDNSYNSPLHF. Full variable domain (rest looked up from reference TRBV30 and TRBJ1-6): SQTIHQWPATLVQPVGSPLSLECTVEGTSNPNLYWYRQAAGRGLQLLFYSVGIGQISSEVPQNLSASRPQDRQFILSSKKLLLSDSGFYLCAWSRGTDNSYNSPLHFGNGTRLTVT.

CDR3 coding DNA: TGTGCCAGCAGCCAAGATCCCCTTCAGCAGGGGGCGGGGAACACCATATATTTT. Translated: CASSQDPLQQGAGNTIYF. J is TRBJ1-3 and V is TRBV3-1 (or the pseudogene TRBV3-2); 8 positions agree with TRBD1. This CDR3 region has 18 residues. V lost 0 bases and J lost 7; bases outside the gene matches: 14. Germline V gene lookup returns CDR1 LGHDT and CDR2 YNNKEL (reference sequence).

This clone was counted a few times. The chain joins TRBV6-5 to TRBJ1-4, with D possibly matching TRBD1 (5 bases). The CDR3 runs 14 residues. The V gene lost 5 bases and the J gene lost 8 bases, with 15 bases spanning the gap. CDR1 and CDR2 from the germline V gene are MNHEY and SVGAGI. The CDR3 DNA reads as TGTGCCAGCAGTCGACAGCGCGGCCAGGAAAAACTGTTTTTT. Translation: CASSRQRGQEKLFF.

This rearrangement joins TRBV5-1 to TRBJ2-1, with TRBD1 as a possible D gene (5 bases). This CDR3 has 10 residues. Trimming took 7 bases from V and 6 from J, leaving 5 bases between them. Per the germline V gene, CDR1 is SGHRS and CDR2 is YFSETQ. For the CDR3, the DNA is TGCGCCAGCCAGGGCAATGAGCAGTTCTTC. It codes for CASQGNEQFF.

The chain links TRBV19 to TRBJ2-2; 12 nucleotides align to TRBD1. This CDR3 comprises 18 residues. Germline V gives CDR1 LNHDA, CDR2 SQIVND (reference sequence). J lost 4 bases, V lost 3 bases, and 9 bases had no gene match. The CDR3 sequence is CASSIGTGGPRITGELFF. CDR3 coding DNA: TGTGCCAGTAGTATTGGGACAGGGGGCCCACGAATCACCGGGGAGCTGTTTTTT.

V gene TRBV27 combines with J gene TRBJ2-3, with 11 bases lining up with TRBD2. The J segment lost 1 base and the V segment lost 3 bases, leaving 12 bases of the junction unmatched. The CDR3 contains 19 residues. The germline V gene has CDR1 MNHEY and CDR2 SMNVEV (reference sequence). CDR3 protein: CASSFRLAGGTRGTDTQYF. The DNA for the CDR3 is TGTGCCAGCAGTTTCCGCCTAGCGGGGGGCACCCGGGGCACAGATACGCAGTATTTT.

The CDR3 DNA reads TGTGCCAGCTCACCACCGGGAGGGTTCACTGAAGCTTTCTTT. Residues: CASSPPGGFTEAFF. The J gene is TRBJ1-1, the V gene TRBV18; D gene unclear. The V gene's germline CDR1 is KGHSH and CDR2 LQKENI. The CDR3 loop spans 14 amino acids. V lost 0 bases, J lost 4 bases, and 9 bases lay in between.

A remark on this clone: The CDR3 does not end in the conserved phenylalanine or tryptophan, so this is likely a read error. The DNA is omitted, as the CDR3 cannot be located on it reliably, and the CDR3 follows TCRdb's listing. The chain joins TRBV24-1 to TRBJ1-5; the table's D gene call, TRBD1, was not cross checked with the DNA. In germline, CDR1 is KGHDR, CDR2 SFDVKD. A total of 9 residues make up the CDR3, ends included. This CDR3 reads CATTMGPRG.

The chain links TRBV10-1 to TRBJ1-2; maybe TRBD1 (5 bases). CDR3 length: 13 residues. Trimming removed 4 bases at V and 4 bases at J, with 10 bases between. The V gene's germline CDR1 is WNHNN and CDR2 SYGVQD (reference sequence). The CDR3 DNA reads as TGCGCCAGCAGTGGGGGGGACGGCTATGGCTACACCTTC. Protein: CASSGGDGYGYTF.

V usage is TRBV11-3 and J usage is TRBJ1-1; 7 bases are a match to TRBD1. The CDR3 runs to 14 residues. The junction had 0 bases not matched to a gene; V was cut back by 1 base and J by 1 base. Germline V lookup: CDR1 SGHNT, CDR2 YENEEA. The CDR3 loop is CASSLGQGNTEAFF. The CDR3 bases are TGTGCCAGCAGCTTAGGACAGGGGAACACTGAAGCTTTCTTT.

The chain employs TRBV19 and TRBJ1-3; D is unclear. CDR3 size: 14 residues. The V and J ends lost 6 bases and 0 bases respectively, with 9 bases between them. Germline assignment: CDR1 LNHDA and CDR2 SQIVND (reference sequence). Written as DNA, the CDR3 is TGTGCCAGTAGAGCAGGCATCTCTGGAAACACCATATATTTT. Translation gives CASRAGISGNTIYF.

On this clone: Relative to the germline gene, one junction end is altered; a read error may explain this. This rearrangement joins TRBV2 to TRBJ1-5; no clear D. Germline CDR1 and CDR2: SNHLY and FYNNEI. CDR3 length equals 11 residues. The CDR3 DNA reads TGTGCCAGCAGCCGACAAGGCCCCCTGCATTTT. It is translated as CASSRQGPLHF.

The V and J genes are TRBV24-1 and TRBJ2-1; D possibly corresponds to TRBD1 (5 bases). CDR1 and CDR2 (germline): KGHDR, SFDVKD. V dropped 9 bases and J dropped 9 bases, with 11 bases sitting between them. The CDR3 contains 11 residues. CDR3 sequence: CATSQGAEQFF. The DNA for the CDR3 is TGTGCCACCTCCCAAGGGGCTGAGCAGTTCTTC.

The sample holds one count of this clone. The chain couples TRBV7-9 to TRBJ2-7, with D maybe TRBD2 (6 bases). Germline V gene data show CDR1 as SEHNR and CDR2 as FQNEAQ (reference sequence). The CDR3 has 13 amino acids. V was trimmed by 5 bases and J by 4 bases, leaving 12 bases between them. CDR3 bases: TGTGCCAGCAGCCCACCTGGGGGGTACGAGCAGTACTTC. Protein sequence: CASSPPGGYEQYF.

This clone was counted between two and nine times. The rearrangement links TRBV27 to TRBJ2-7, with 10 nucleotides matching TRBD2. CDR3 length equals 16 residues. V was clipped by 4 bases and J by 1 base; unmatched bases: 7. Germline V gene sequence: CDR1 MNHEY, CDR2 SMNVEV (reference sequence). The CDR3, as DNA: TGTGCCAGCAGTTCCCCTAAGCGGGGGGGTTCCTACGAGCAGTACTTC. Translating it yields CASSSPKRGGSYEQYF.

This clone came up once. V usage is TRBV29-1 and J usage is TRBJ1-1; D is unresolved. The V end lost 1 base, the J end lost 1 base, and 4 bases lay between the germline ends. Per the germline V gene, CDR1 is SQVTM and CDR2 is ANQGSEA. This CDR3 is built from 12 residues. The CDR3, as DNA: TGCAGCGTTGAAGTATCGAACACTGAAGCTTTCTTT. This gives the protein CSVEVSNTEAFF.

This clone was seen a few times. The chain is built from TRBV12-3 or TRBV12-4 and TRBJ1-3; D remains unclear. The V and J ends lost 7 bases and 2 bases respectively, with 9 bases between them. CDR3 length: 13 residues. CDR3 nucleotide sequence: TGTGCCAGCACAGATTCCCCTGGAAACACCATATATTTT. The encoded protein is CASTDSPGNTIYF.

The chain links TRBV5-1 to TRBJ2-3; D possibly corresponds to TRBD2 (6 bases). Germline values: CDR1 SGHRS, CDR2 YFSETQ. Trimming stripped 4 bases from V and 2 bases from J, with 11 bases between. The length of the CDR3 is 14 residues. In DNA, the CDR3 is TGCGCCAGCAGCACTGGAGGGGCCACAGATACGCAGTATTTT. Its translation is CASSTGGATDTQYF.

This clone was counted once. The chain combines TRBV27 with TRBJ1-2; 7 nucleotides line up with TRBD1. The CDR3 is 13 residues long. Losses at the gene ends were 8 bases for V and 0 bases for J; bases not matched to a gene: 3. CDR1 and CDR2 from the germline V gene are MNHEY and SMNVEV (reference sequence). The CDR3 DNA sequence: TGTGCCAGCCGGGACAGCCCTAACTATGGCTACACCTTC. This gives the protein CASRDSPNYGYTF.

The CDR3: CASSPGADSPLHF. In nucleotides, the CDR3 is TGTGCCAGCTCACCAGGGGCGGACTCACCCCTCCACTTT. The gene calls are TRBV18 and TRBJ1-6; a possible D gene is TRBD1 (5 bases). CDR1 and CDR2 from the germline V gene are KGHSH and LQKENI. Trimming removed 2 bases from V and 10 bases from J, with 9 bases in between. CDR3 length: 13 amino acids.

The V and J genes are TRBV10-3 and TRBJ2-5; possible D gene TRBD2, 6 bases. CDR1 and CDR2 (germline): ENHRY, SYGVKD. The V gene lost 6 bases and the J gene lost 4 bases, with 15 bases spanning the gap. The CDR3 length is 14 residues. CDR3 amino acids: CAISSGTVLETQYF. CDR3 nucleotide sequence: TGTGCCATCAGCTCAGGGACTGTATTAGAGACCCAGTACTTC.

The chain employs TRBV28 and TRBJ1-4, with 7 bases that match TRBD1. Unmatched junction bases numbered 8, after V lost 6 bases and J lost 7 bases. The CDR3 totals 14 residues. CDR1 and CDR2 from the germline V gene are MDHEN and SYDVKM. This CDR3 reads CASRSGQGGEKLFF. Written as DNA, the CDR3 is TGTGCCAGCAGATCGGGGCAGGGGGGTGAAAAACTGTTTTTT. Complete variable domain (other parts from reference TRBV28 and TRBJ1-4): DVKVTQSSRYLVKRTGEKVFLECVQDMDHENMFWYRQDPGLGLRLIYFSYDVKMKEKGDIPEGYSVSREKKERFSLILESASTNQTSMYLCASRSGQGGEKLFFGSGTQLSVL.